The clone carrying this TCR beta chain was recorded at least ten times. Antigen specificity is unknown. TCRdb processed the multiplex PCR reads anew with MiXCR; each CDR3 protein has one entry. The sample includes tens of thousands of distinct CDR3 sequences, approximately 22% of them seen just once. The data are from a study of breast tumors, draining lymph nodes, adjacent tissues. Findings and limits, study-wide: Data only fit, rather than demonstrated, lymph node origin of most tumor T cells. Compared with lymph nodes, tumors were less diverse; compared with nontumor tissue, more.

Per the germline V gene, CDR1 is LNHDA and CDR2 is SQIVND (reference sequence). V lost 3 bases to trimming and J lost 6 bases, with 17 bases between them. The CDR3 has 15 amino acids. Sequencing used breast tumor tissue. The sequence came from a female donor with breast cancer. Some clones in this sample may be carry-over from other donors' samples. V is TRBV19 and J is TRBJ1-2; TRBD1 might be the D (5 bases). CDR3 coding DNA: TGTGCCAGTAGTATGACCTGGAGGGGTTCTCATGGCTACACCTTC. Translated: CASSMTWRGSHGYTF.